What follows are 20 T cell receptor beta chains derived from one specimen sequenced in a study of T cell responses to AZD1222 COVID-19 vaccine (dated by TCRdb to 2020 to 2023). Libraries were built with the immunoSEQ multiplex PCR assay. As stored in TCRdb, this immuneACCESS dataset retains in-frame rearrangements with V and J assigned. A fraction of the clones does not appear; measured against another copy, unresolved V genes explain less than half of the discrepancy, and the remainder lacks a known reason. In all, the sample holds about 120,000 clones, and 70% to 90% of those were seen once. The ten largest account for over 8.5% of the sample. Sample time point, as interpreted from the label and publication: baseline before first vaccination. Sequencing used peripheral blood, obtained on day 0 of AZD1222 vaccination. Receptors were obtained from an adult in good health.

CDR3 sequence (DNA): TGTGCCAGCAGCTTGGGGGGGCTCCTCTCTGGGGCCAACGTCCTGACTTTC. As protein: CASSLGGLLSGANVLTF. This chain joins TRBV5-5 and TRBJ2-6, with D possibly TRBD1 on 6 matching bases. Germline V CDR1 and CDR2: SGHKS, YYEKEE (reference sequence). Trimming left V 0 bases short and J 0 bases short, with 10 bases between. The CDR3 sequence is 17 residues long.

The chain combines TRBV7-2 with TRBJ2-7; D is undetermined. The CDR3 covers 14 residues. Trimming cost V 5 bases and J 9 bases, with 20 bases left between them. Germline V gives CDR1 SGHTA, CDR2 FQGNSA. The CDR3 sequence: CASSPLLQFRMQYF. CDR3 nucleotides: TGTGCCAGCAGCCCGCTACTCCAGTTTCGAATGCAGTACTTC.

The rearrangement uses TRBV6-5 and TRBJ1-5; the D gene is possibly TRBD1 (5 bases). The V and J ends lost 2 bases and 2 bases respectively, with 13 bases between them. Germline V CDR1 and CDR2: MNHEY, SVGAGI. The CDR3 consists of 16 residues. CDR3 DNA sequence: TGTGCCAGCAGTTACAGGTGGCAGGGCGGCAATCAGCCCCAGCATTTT. It is translated as CASSYRWQGGNQPQHF.

The J gene is TRBJ1-2, the V gene TRBV5-1; weak D call: TRBD1 (6 bases). The CDR3 spans 15 residues. Trimming shortened V by 0 bases and J by 7 bases, and 16 bases separated the two germline ends. The V gene's germline CDR1 is SGHRS and CDR2 YFSETQ. The CDR3 region has the DNA TGCGCCAGCAGCTTGGATGTACAGGGAAGGGGTGGCTACACCTTC. Encoded protein: CASSLDVQGRGGYTF.

This chain joins TRBV12-2 and TRBJ1-4; the table gives TRBD1 as D, unverified against the DNA. TRBV12-2 is a listed pseudogene. CDR3 length equals 17 residues. CDR3 in DNA: TGTGCAAGTCGCTTGGAGGACAGGGACCCTCCGGGTGAAAAACTGTTTTTT. Protein product: CASRLEDRDPPGEKLFF.

This clone was recorded only once. The chain has TRBV4-1 and TRBJ2-3; D gene ambiguous. In germline, CDR1 is MGHRA, CDR2 YSYEKL. The V gene lost 0 bases and the J gene lost 4 bases, with 8 bases spanning the gap. This CDR3 has 14 amino acids. The CDR3 DNA follows: TGCGCCAGCAGCCAAGACCCGAAAGCAGATACGCAGTATTTT. Translated: CASSQDPKADTQYF.

This rearrangement joins TRBV2 to TRBJ1-5; no clear D gene. V was shortened by 1 base and J by 9 bases, with 16 bases between the two germline ends. The germline CDR1 and CDR2 sequences are SNHLY and FYNNEI. The CDR3 extends over 15 amino acids. The CDR3 DNA reads TGTGCCAGCAGTGAAGGGGCAGGCCTCTGGTGGCCCCAGCATTTT. Its translation: CASSEGAGLWWPQHF. Full variable domain (rest looked up from reference TRBV2 and TRBJ1-5): EPEVTQTPSHQVTQMGQEVILRCVPISNHLYFYWYRQILGQKVEFLVSFYNNEISEKSEIFDDQFSVERPDGSNFTLKIRSTKLEDSAMYFCASSEGAGLWWPQHFGDGTRLSIL.

The chain employs TRBV12-5 and TRBJ1-4; D is possibly TRBD1 (6 bases). Germline CDR1 and CDR2: LGHNT and FRNRAP. Between the trimmed V and J ends, which lost 4 bases and 4 bases, there was a span of 7 bases. The CDR3 runs to 13 residues. This chain's CDR3 is CASGWDINEKLFF. Here the CDR3 DNA reads TGTGCTAGTGGTTGGGACATTAATGAAAAACTGTTTTTT.

The CDR3 region is CASSYRIRTGGPYEQYF. CDR3 DNA: TGTGCCAGCAGTTACCGGATACGGACAGGGGGCCCCTACGAGCAGTACTTC. V gene TRBV6-2 or TRBV6-3 combines with J gene TRBJ2-7; the match to TRBD1 covers 11 bases. Germline CDR1 reads MNHEY; CDR2 reads SVGEGT. Unmatched junction bases numbered 8, after V lost 2 bases and J lost 2 bases. The CDR3 is 17 residues long.

This clone was recorded a few times. V and J are TRBV10-3 and TRBJ2-7; D is tentatively TRBD1 or TRBD2 (5 bases each). Between the trimmed V and J ends, which lost 5 bases and 0 bases, there was a span of 11 bases. The germline V gene has CDR1 ENHRY and CDR2 SYGVKD. This CDR3 has 14 residues. The DNA for the CDR3 is TGTGCCATCAGTTGGGACGGCAGCTCCTACGAGCAGTACTTC. Translation: CAISWDGSSYEQYF.

The V and J genes are TRBV25-1 and TRBJ1-1; 7 nucleotides match TRBD1. This CDR3 has 15 amino acids. J lost 1 base, V lost 3 bases, and 5 bases had no gene match. Germline loops: CDR1 MGHDK, CDR2 SYGVNS. The CDR3 reads CASSEETGWNTEAFF. As DNA, the CDR3 is TGTGCCAGCAGTGAGGAGACAGGGTGGAACACTGAAGCTTTCTTT.

The gene calls are TRBV5-4 and TRBJ2-7; no definite D call. The CDR3 spans 14 residues. Per the germline V gene, CDR1 is SGHNT and CDR2 is YYREEE (reference sequence). Trimming took off 4 bases at V and 2 bases at J, with 13 bases between the two ends. The DNA of the CDR3 is TGTGCCAGCAGCCCACGGCCCGAGGCCTACGAGCAGTACTTC. Protein product: CASSPRPEAYEQYF.

The chain is built from TRBV6-2 or TRBV6-3 and TRBJ1-2; D may be TRBD1 (6 bases). The CDR3 length is 14 residues. Germline CDR1 and CDR2: MNHEY and SVGEGT. The ends were cut back, 2 bases at V and 2 bases at J, with 9 bases in the middle. CDR3 coding DNA: TGTGCCAGCAGTTACGGGCAGGGGAACTATGGCTACACCTTC. Translating it yields CASSYGQGNYGYTF.

This chain connects TRBV19 to TRBJ2-7; no reliable D call. The ends were cut back, 4 bases at V and 9 bases at J, with 34 bases in the middle. The germline V gene encodes CDR1 LNHDA and CDR2 SQIVND (reference sequence). The CDR3 has 19 residues. The CDR3 reads CASSSISSYSGPLLSGQYF. DNA of the CDR3: TGTGCCAGTAGTAGCATATCCTCCTACTCCGGGCCACTCCTGAGTGGGCAGTACTTC.

This chain joins TRBV7-2 and TRBJ2-3; D remains ambiguous. Trimming took 5 bases from V and 5 from J, leaving 11 bases between them. Germline lookup yields CDR1 SGHTA and CDR2 FQGNSA. CDR3 length: 13 amino acids. The CDR3 protein is CASSRLGVDTQYF. In DNA form, the CDR3 reads TGTGCCAGCAGCCGATTAGGTGTAGATACGCAGTATTTT.

The rearrangement joins TRBV2 to TRBJ1-2; D might be TRBD1 (5 bases). Trimming took off 4 bases at V and 1 base at J, with 22 bases between the two ends. The V gene's germline CDR1 is SNHLY and CDR2 FYNNEI. CDR3 length: 18 residues. In DNA, the CDR3 is TGTGCCAGCAGTGGGCTAAAAGGGACGGGGGTGAATAACTATGGCTACACCTTC. Protein sequence: CASSGLKGTGVNNYGYTF. Filled out from reference TRBV2 and TRBJ1-2, the complete variable domain reads EPEVTQTPSHQVTQMGQEVILRCVPISNHLYFYWYRQILGQKVEFLVSFYNNEISEKSEIFDDQFSVERPDGSNFTLKIRSTKLEDSAMYFCASSGLKGTGVNNYGYTFGSGTRLTVV.

This chain links TRBV6-6 with TRBJ2-4; 7 bases are shared with TRBD2. The CDR3 spans 15 residues. The V gene's germline CDR1 is MNHNY and CDR2 SVGAGI (reference sequence). V was clipped by 5 bases and J by 3 bases; unmatched bases: 7. CDR3 region: CASSKSGDVKNIQYF. Here the CDR3 DNA reads TGTGCCAGCAGTAAAAGCGGGGATGTCAAAAACATTCAGTACTTC.

The chain uses TRBV7-9 and TRBJ2-7, with D possibly being TRBD2 (6 bases). The length of the CDR3 is 18 residues. Germline V gives CDR1 SEHNR, CDR2 FQNEAQ (reference sequence). V was clipped by 5 bases and J by 3 bases, with 26 bases between them. CDR3 DNA sequence: TGTGCCAGCAGCCTCTCCGTTAATCCGACTAGTTCCTACTACGAGCAGTACTTC. This encodes CASSLSVNPTSSYYEQYF.

The V call is TRBV19, the J call TRBJ1-6; D is unclear. Between the trimmed V and J ends, which lost 8 bases and 10 bases, there was a span of 21 bases. Germline V gene data show CDR1 as LNHDA and CDR2 as SQIVND (reference sequence). The CDR3 has 15 residues. CDR3 amino acids: CASSWESAIGSPLHF. DNA for the CDR3: TGTGCCAGTTCATGGGAATCGGCAATAGGCTCACCCCTCCACTTT.

The chain links TRBV5-8 to TRBJ1-5, with 7 bases that match TRBD1. This CDR3 has 14 amino acids. The germline V gene encodes CDR1 SGHTS and CDR2 YDEGEE. With 4 bases clipped from V and 3 bases from J, the junction kept 4 bases outside the gene matches. CDR3 sequence: CASSPTGHNQPQHF. CDR3 in DNA: TGTGCCAGCAGCCCGACAGGGCACAATCAGCCCCAGCATTTT.